The T cell receptor beta chain described here comes from a study of glioma-infiltrating T cells after dendritic cell vaccination. Across the study: Patients received three intradermal dendritic cell vaccine injections at biweekly intervals.

A word on this clone: Other DNA sequences from this sample encode an identical CDR3 as well.

Only in-frame clones appear in the TCRdb table, and some are missing; sequencing was by immunoSEQ multiplex PCR. The data contain tens of thousands of clones, 85% of them seen just once; the ten biggest clones take up approximately 8%. Time point described: after dendritic cell vaccination, including at tumor progression/relapse. The starting material was blood, obtained after dendritic cell vaccination. The receptor was derived from a human donor with glioblastoma.

The CDR3 nucleotides read TGTGCCAGCAGCCCAGGGGGGTACAGGGAGAGAGTAAAATCCCCCCTCCACTTT. Translating it yields CASSPGGYRERVKSPLHF. The J gene is TRBJ1-6, the V gene TRBV7-7; 7 nucleotides line up with TRBD1. V gave up 5 bases and J gave up 13 bases; unmatched junction bases: 23. In germline, CDR1 is SSHAT, CDR2 FNYEAQ (reference sequence). This CDR3 is 18 amino acids long. The variable domain in full, with the rest retrieved from reference TRBV7-7 and TRBJ1-6, is GAGVSQSPRYKVTKRGQDVTLRCDPISSHATLYWYQQALGQGPEFLTYFNYEAQPDKSGLPSDRFSAERPEGSISTLTIQRTEQRDSAMYRCASSPGGYRERVKSPLHFGNGTRLTVT.